This record concerns one TCR beta chain sequence. The record originates from a study of T cells in Graves' hyperthyroidism and ophthalmopathy. RNA transcripts yielded amplified TCR beta CDR3 regions. The primer set for the first-round RT-PCR of the TCR CDR3 was HTBI. TCRdb reanalysed the multiplex PCR reads using MiXCR and keeps one entry per CDR3 protein. The sample consists of around 340,000 distinct CDR3 sequences, more than 11% of them appearing once. Germline V CDR1 and CDR2: WSHSY, SAAADI. CDR3 length: 13 residues. The ends were cut back, 1 base at V and 3 bases at J, with 7 bases in the middle. The source of this sequence is a woman aged 25-40 years with Graves' hyperthyroidism. J is TRBJ2-7 and V is TRBV10-2; D gene ambiguous. Material for sequencing was blood. CDR3 protein: CASSEFISYEQYF. CDR3 sequence (DNA): TGCGCCAGCAGTGAGTTCATTAGCTACGAGCAGTACTTC.